Listed below are T cell receptor beta chains from one sample, sequenced in a study of T cell responses to AZD1222 COVID-19 vaccine. Some clones are missing from TCRdb's copy, which holds only in-frame ones; the method was immunoSEQ multiplex PCR. The sample lists around 87,000 clones; under 90% were seen once. The sample in question was peripheral blood, obtained on day 0 of AZD1222 vaccination. The receptors stem from an adult in good health. The CDR3 runs from the conserved cysteine through the conserved F or W.

V gene,J gene,CDR3 protein
TRBV9,TRBJ2-2,CASSVGHTNTGELFF
TRBV20-1,TRBJ2-1,CSASFSSVGNEQFF
TRBV27,TRBJ1-1,CASIKNSGTGGMNTEAFF
TRBV24-1,TRBJ1-1,CATSGVYPNTEAFF
TRBV5-1,TRBJ1-1,CASSAEGVNTEAFF
TRBV30,TRBJ1-5,CAWNLGGSHQPQHF
TRBV15,TRBJ2-3,CATSSRAPTDTQYF
TRBV5-4,TRBJ2-1,CASSPKVAGTNEQFF
TRBV10-3,TRBJ2-5,CAIRGGTRQETQYF
TRBV6-5,TRBJ2-1,CASSSQGQDNEQFF
TRBV5-1,TRBJ2-7,CASSLGGDTSTFQYF